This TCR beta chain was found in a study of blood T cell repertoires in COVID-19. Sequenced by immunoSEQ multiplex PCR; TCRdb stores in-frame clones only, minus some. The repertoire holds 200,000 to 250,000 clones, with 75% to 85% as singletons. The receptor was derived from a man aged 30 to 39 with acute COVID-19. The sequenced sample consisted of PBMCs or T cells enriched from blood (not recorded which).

The CDR3, as DNA: TGTGCCAGTAGTATCGGGTCGAACACCGGGGAGCTGTTTTTT. This gives the protein CASSIGSNTGELFF. V usage is TRBV19 and J usage is TRBJ2-2, with D unclear. V lost 3 bases, J lost 0 bases, and 5 bases lay in between. In germline, CDR1 is LNHDA, CDR2 SQIVND (reference sequence). This CDR3 has 14 amino acids.